This T cell receptor (beta chain) was obtained from a study of tumor and adjacent non-tumor tissue in lung cancer. Study-level points and caveats: Top 100 clones took a larger repertoire share in normal lung.

The CDR3 runs 18 residues. Germline lookup yields CDR1 LGHNA and CDR2 YNFKEQ. Deletions cut 1 base from V and 6 bases from J, with 22 bases between. The template was RNA from unsorted bulk tissue. Distant lung tissue was collected more than 3 cm away from the tumor edge. A modified ARM-PCR protocol with three rounds of nested PCR amplified TCRbeta. TCRdb itself ran the multiplex PCR reads through MiXCR, one entry per CDR3 protein. There are 60,000 to 65,000 distinct CDR3 sequences in the sample; roughly two thirds occur only once, and around 29% lies in the top ten. In this sample, this clonotype turned up many times. Antigen specificity is unknown.

The chain couples TRBV4-2 to TRBJ1-5, with a tentative D call TRBD1 (5 bases). The receptor was isolated from a man aged 70 or older with non-small cell lung cancer. Sequences were obtained from distant non-tumor lung tissue. Written as DNA, the CDR3 is TGTGCCAGCAGCCAAGCCCTAAGCGGGGACGGACTCGGTCAGCCCCAGCATTTT. This sequence encodes CASSQALSGDGLGQPQHF.